The sequence of this T cell receptor beta chain was determined in a study of T cell clonotyping in hematopoietic cell transplantation. Repertoires were generated with immunoSEQ multiplex PCR, while TCRdb's copy carries only in-frame clones and drops some. Here the sample spans roughly 16,000 clones, around 90% being singletons. Trimming removed 6 bases from V and 5 bases from J; junction bases left unmatched: 6. This CDR3 has 14 residues. Germline V lookup: CDR1 LNHDA, CDR2 SQIVND (reference sequence). J is TRBJ1-5 and V is TRBV19; 8 nucleotides align to TRBD1. Sequenced input: peripheral blood mononuclear cells. This clonotype was obtained from a man aged 40-49 years in good health. Some clones in this sample may be carry-over from other donors' samples. The CDR3 reads CASRSRTGYQPQHF. CDR3 nucleotides: TGTGCCAGTAGGAGCAGGACAGGGTATCAGCCCCAGCATTTT.